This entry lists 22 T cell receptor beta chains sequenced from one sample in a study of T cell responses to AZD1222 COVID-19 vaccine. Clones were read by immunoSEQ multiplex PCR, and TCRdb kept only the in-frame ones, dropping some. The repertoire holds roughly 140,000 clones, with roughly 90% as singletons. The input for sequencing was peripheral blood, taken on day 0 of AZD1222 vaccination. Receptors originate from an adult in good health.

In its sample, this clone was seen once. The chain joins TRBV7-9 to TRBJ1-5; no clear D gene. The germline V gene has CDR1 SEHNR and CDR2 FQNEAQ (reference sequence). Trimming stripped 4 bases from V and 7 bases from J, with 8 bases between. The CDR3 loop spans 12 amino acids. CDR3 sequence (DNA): TGTGCCAGCAGCTCAACGACCCAGCCCCAGCATTTT. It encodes CASSSTTQPQHF.

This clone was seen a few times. The CDR3 region is CASSSGTSGVGDTQYF. The CDR3 nucleotides read TGCGCCAGCTCCTCCGGGACTAGCGGGGTGGGAGATACGCAGTATTTT. This chain links TRBV10-2 with TRBJ2-3, with TRBD2 matching 13 bases. Trimming cost V 8 bases and J 5 bases; bases outside gene matches: 10. CDR3 length equals 16 residues. The germline V gene encodes CDR1 WSHSY and CDR2 SAAADI.

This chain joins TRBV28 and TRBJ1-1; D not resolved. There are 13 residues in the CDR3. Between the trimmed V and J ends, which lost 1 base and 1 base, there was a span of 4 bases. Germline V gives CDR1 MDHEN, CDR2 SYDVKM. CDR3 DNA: TGTGCCAGCAGTTTATCGGGGAACACTGAAGCTTTCTTT. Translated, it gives CASSLSGNTEAFF.

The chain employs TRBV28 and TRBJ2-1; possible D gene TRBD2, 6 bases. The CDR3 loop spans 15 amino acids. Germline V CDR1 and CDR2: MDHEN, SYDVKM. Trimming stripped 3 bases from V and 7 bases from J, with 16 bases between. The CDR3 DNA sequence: TGTGCCAGCAGTTTTGGCACTAGCCTGAGGAATGAGCAGTTCTTC. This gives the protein CASSFGTSLRNEQFF.

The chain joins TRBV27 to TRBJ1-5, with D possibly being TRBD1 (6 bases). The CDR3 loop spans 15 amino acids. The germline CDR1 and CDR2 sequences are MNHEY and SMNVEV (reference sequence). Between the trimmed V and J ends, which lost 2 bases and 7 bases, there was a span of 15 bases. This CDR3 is CASSLTGRGGQPQHF. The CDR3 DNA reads TGTGCCAGCAGTTTAACAGGGAGAGGAGGACAGCCCCAGCATTTT.

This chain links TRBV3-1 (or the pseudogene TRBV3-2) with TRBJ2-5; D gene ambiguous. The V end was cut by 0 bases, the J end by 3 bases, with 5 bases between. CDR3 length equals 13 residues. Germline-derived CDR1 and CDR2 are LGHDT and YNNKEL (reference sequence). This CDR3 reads CASSQEKEETQYF. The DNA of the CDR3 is TGTGCCAGCAGCCAAGAAAAAGAAGAGACCCAGTACTTC.

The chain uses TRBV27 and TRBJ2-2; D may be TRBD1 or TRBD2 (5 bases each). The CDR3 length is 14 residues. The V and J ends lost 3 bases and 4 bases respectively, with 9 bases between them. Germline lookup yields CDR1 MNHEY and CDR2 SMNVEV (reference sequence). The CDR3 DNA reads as TGTGCCAGCAGTTTGGGACGGCTCACCGGGGAGCTGTTTTTT. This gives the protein CASSLGRLTGELFF.

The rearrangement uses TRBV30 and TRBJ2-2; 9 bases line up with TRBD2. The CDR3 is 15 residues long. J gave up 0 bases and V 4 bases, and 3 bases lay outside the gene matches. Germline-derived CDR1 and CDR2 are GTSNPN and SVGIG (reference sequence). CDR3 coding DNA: TGTGCCTGGAATCGCGGGGGGGCGAACACCGGGGAGCTGTTTTTT. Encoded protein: CAWNRGGANTGELFF.

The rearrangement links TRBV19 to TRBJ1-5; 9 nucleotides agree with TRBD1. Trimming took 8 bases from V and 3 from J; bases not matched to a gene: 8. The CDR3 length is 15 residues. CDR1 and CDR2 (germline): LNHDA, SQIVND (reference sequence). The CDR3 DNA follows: TGTGCCAGTGCCGCCGGGACAGGGAACAATCAGCCCCAGCATTTT. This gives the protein CASAAGTGNNQPQHF.

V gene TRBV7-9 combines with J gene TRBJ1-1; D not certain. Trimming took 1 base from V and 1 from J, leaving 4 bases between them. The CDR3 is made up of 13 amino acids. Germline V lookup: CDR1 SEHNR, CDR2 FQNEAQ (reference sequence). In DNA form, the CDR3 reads TGTGCCAGCAGCTTAGTTCAGAACACTGAAGCTTTCTTT. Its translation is CASSLVQNTEAFF.

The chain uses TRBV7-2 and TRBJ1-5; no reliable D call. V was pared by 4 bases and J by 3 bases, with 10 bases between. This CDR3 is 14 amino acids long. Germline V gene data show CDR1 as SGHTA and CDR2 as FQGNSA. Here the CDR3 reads CASSSLAFNQPQHF. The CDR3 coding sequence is TGTGCCAGCAGCTCCCTTGCGTTCAATCAGCCCCAGCATTTT. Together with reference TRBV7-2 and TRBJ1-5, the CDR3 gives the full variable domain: GAGVSQSPSNKVTEKGKDVELRCDPISGHTALYWYRQSLGQGLEFLIYFQGNSAPDKSGLPSDRFSAERTGGSVSTLTIQRTQQEDSAVYLCASSSLAFNQPQHFGDGTRLSIL.

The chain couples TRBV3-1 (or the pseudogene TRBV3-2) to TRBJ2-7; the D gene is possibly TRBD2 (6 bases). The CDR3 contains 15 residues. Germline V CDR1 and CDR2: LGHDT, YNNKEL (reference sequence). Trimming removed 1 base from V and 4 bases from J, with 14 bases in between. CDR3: CASSQARENRYEQYF. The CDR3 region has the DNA TGTGCCAGCAGCCAAGCCCGGGAGAACCGGTACGAGCAGTACTTC.

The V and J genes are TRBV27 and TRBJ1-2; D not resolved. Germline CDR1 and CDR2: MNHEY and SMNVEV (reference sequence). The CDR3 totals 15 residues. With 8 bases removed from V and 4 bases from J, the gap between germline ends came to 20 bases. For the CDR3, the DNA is TGTGCCAGCGGAGTACCTAGCTCGGGGTTCTATGGCTACACCTTC. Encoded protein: CASGVPSSGFYGYTF.

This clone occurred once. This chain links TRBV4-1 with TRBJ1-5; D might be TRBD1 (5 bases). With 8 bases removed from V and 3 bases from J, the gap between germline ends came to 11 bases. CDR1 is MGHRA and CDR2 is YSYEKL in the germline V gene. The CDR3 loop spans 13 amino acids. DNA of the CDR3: TGCGCCAGCGCTGGGGACCTCAATCAGCCCCAGCATTTT. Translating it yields CASAGDLNQPQHF.

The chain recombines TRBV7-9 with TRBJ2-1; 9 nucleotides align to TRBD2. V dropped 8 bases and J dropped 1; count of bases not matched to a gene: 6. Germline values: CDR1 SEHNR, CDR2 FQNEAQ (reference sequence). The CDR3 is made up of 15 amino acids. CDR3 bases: TGTGCCAGCCGCCCTAGCGGGAATTCCTACAATGAGCAGTTCTTC. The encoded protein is CASRPSGNSYNEQFF.

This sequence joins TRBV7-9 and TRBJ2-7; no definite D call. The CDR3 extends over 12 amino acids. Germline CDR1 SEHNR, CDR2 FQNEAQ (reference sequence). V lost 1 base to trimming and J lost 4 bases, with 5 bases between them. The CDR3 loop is CASSLVPYEQYF. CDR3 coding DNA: TGTGCCAGCAGCTTAGTCCCGTACGAGCAGTACTTC. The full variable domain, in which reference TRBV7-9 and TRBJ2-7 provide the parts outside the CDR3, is DTGVSQNPRHKITKRGQNVTFRCDPISEHNRLYWYRQTLGQGPEFLTYFQNEAQLEKSRLLSDRFSAERPKGSFSTLEIQRTEQGDSAMYLCASSLVPYEQYFGPGTRLTVT.

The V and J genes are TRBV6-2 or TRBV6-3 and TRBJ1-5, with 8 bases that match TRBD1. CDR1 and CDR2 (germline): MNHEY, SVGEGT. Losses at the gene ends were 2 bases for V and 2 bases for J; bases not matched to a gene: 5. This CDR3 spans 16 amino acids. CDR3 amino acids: CASSYRDRSGNQPQHF. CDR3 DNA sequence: TGTGCCAGCAGTTACCGGGACAGGAGTGGCAATCAGCCCCAGCATTTT.

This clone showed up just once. This chain's CDR3 is CASSRGLAGQETQYF. The CDR3 DNA sequence: TGTGCCAGCAGCCGGGGACTAGCGGGCCAAGAGACCCAGTACTTC. The rearrangement uses TRBV5-4 and TRBJ2-5, with 12 bases fitting TRBD2. This CDR3 has 15 amino acids. Germline CDR1 reads SGHNT; CDR2 reads YYREEE (reference sequence). V lost 4 bases to trimming and J lost 1 base; unmatched junction nucleotides: 2.

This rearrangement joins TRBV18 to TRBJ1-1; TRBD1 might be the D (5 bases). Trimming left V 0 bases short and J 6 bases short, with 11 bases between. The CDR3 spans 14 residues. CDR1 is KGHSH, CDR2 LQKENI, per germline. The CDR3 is CASSPPLRGAEAFF. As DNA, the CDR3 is TGTGCCAGCTCACCACCCCTGAGGGGAGCTGAAGCTTTCTTT.

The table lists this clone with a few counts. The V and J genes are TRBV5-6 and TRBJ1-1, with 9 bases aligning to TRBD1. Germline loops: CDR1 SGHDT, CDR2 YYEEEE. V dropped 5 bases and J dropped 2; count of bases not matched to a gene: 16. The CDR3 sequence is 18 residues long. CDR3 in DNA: TGTGCCAGCAGAGATTACCGGGACAGGGTGGGGGTAAACACTGAAGCTTTCTTT. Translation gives CASRDYRDRVGVNTEAFF. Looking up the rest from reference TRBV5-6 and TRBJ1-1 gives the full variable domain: DAGVTQSPTHLIKTRGQQVTLRCSPKSGHDTVSWYQQALGQGPQFIFQYYEEEERQRGNFPDRFSGHQFPNYSSELNVNALLLGDSALYLCASRDYRDRVGVNTEAFFGQGTRLTVV.

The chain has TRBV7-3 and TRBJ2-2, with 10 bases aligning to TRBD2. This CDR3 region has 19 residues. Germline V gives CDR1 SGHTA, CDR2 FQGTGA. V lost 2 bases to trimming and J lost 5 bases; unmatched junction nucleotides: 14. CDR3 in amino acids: CASSLELYVAGGGTGELFF. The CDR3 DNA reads TGTGCCAGCAGCTTAGAATTATACGTAGCGGGAGGAGGGACCGGGGAGCTGTTTTTT. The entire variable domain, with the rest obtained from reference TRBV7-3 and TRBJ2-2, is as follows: GAGVSQTPSNKVTEKGKYVELRCDPISGHTALYWYRQSLGQGPEFLIYFQGTGAADDSGLPNDRFFAVRPEGSVSTLKIQRTERGDSAVYLCASSLELYVAGGGTGELFFGEGSRLTVL.

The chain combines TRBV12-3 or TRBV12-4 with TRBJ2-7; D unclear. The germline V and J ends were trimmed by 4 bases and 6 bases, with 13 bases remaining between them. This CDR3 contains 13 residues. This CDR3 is CASSSYPSTEQYF. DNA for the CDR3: TGTGCCAGCAGTTCCTACCCAAGCACCGAGCAGTACTTC.